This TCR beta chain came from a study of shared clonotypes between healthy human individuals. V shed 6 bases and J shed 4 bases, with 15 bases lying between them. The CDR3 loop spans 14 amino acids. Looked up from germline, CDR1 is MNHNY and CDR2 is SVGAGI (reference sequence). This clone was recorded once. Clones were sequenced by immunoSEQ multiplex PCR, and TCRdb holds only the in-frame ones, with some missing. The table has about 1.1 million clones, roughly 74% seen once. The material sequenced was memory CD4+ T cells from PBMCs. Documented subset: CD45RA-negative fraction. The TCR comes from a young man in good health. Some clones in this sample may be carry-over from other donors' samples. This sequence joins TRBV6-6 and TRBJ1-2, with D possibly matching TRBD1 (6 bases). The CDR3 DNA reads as TGTGCCAGCAGCGAACAAATGACAGGCTATGGCTACACCTTC. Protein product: CASSEQMTGYGYTF.